This TCR beta chain was profiled in a study of regulatory T cells in long-lasting Graves disease. Study-level results: Thyroid tissue went unexamined; only peripheral blood was analyzed. For persistent Graves' patients, TCR diversity was lower than for newly diagnosed ones.

Time point here: persistent/refractory GD, antithyroid drugs over 5 years with positive TRAb. Making the TCR library involved RNA that had been extracted from PBMCs. Patients all came to the study from an endocrinology department in Xi'an, China. EDTA tubes were used for drawing around 9 milliliters of peripheral blood. This clonotype was detected a few times. Its specificity is not known. The CDR3 sequence is 13 residues long. The V end was cut by 5 bases, the J end by 5 bases, with 11 bases between. Through Arm-PCR of CDR3 regions and iRepertoire HTBI primers, TCR beta libraries were built. TCRdb re-called the multiplex PCR reads with MiXCR, one entry per CDR3 protein. This sample has some 440,000 distinct CDR3 sequences; about a fifth occur once, and the top ten carry about 8.3%.

The TCR originated in a female donor with Graves disease. This sequence joins TRBV12-3 or TRBV12-4 and TRBJ2-3; D possibly corresponds to TRBD2 (5 bases). Here the sequenced sample was peripheral blood mononuclear cells (PBMCs), taken when the disease was refractory, from a patient treated with antithyroid drugs. The CDR3 sequence is CASSEGREDTQYF. The CDR3 DNA reads TGTGCCAGCAGTGAAGGACGGGAAGATACGCAGTATTTT.